This record concerns one T cell receptor beta chain sequence. The CDR3 runs 14 residues. Germline V gene data show CDR1 as MNHEY and CDR2 as SMNVEV (reference sequence). Trimming pared 2 bases from V and 9 bases from J, leaving 11 bases between. Authors' analysis steps: The authors estimated nucleated cell counts from reference gene primer amplification. TCRdb keeps only in-frame clones here, not all; method: immunoSEQ multiplex PCR. V and J calls and clone size are as listed in that table; D and trimming were resolved from the DNA. The table shows roughly 84,000 clones, with about four fifths occurring only once. The sample is drawn from a study of blood T cell repertoires in COVID-19. Background on the study: Acute and convalescent COVID-19 specimens originated in the United States, Italy and Spain. PBMCs, B-cell-depleted T cells, or T cells provided the cDNA or gDNA that made up the material.

V usage is TRBV27 and J usage is TRBJ1-6; D gene uncertain. This receptor was obtained from a middle-aged woman with active or convalescent COVID-19. The material sequenced was peripheral blood. The chain's CDR3 is CASSLEGVVSPLHF. DNA of the CDR3: TGTGCCAGCAGTTTAGAGGGAGTAGTTTCACCCCTCCACTTT.